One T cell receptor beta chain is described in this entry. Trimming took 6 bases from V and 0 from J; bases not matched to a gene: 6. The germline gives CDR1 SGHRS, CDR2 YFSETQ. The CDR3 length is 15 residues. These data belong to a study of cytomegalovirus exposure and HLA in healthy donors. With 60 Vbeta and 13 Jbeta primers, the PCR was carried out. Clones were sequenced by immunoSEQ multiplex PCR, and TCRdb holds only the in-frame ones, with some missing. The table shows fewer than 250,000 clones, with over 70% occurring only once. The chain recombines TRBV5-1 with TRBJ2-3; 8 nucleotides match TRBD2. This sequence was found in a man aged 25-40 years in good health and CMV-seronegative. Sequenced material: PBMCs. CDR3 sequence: CASKWVAGSTDTQYF. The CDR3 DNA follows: TGCGCCAGCAAGTGGGTAGCGGGGAGCACAGATACGCAGTATTTT.